This T cell receptor beta chain came from a study of T cells in Graves' hyperthyroidism and ophthalmopathy. The wider study: Peripheral blood was secured at the point of initial diagnosis, before any treatment. The study's findings and limits: Blood also showed most of the thyroid clonotypes that were expanded above 0.001. Ophthalmopathy prediction by the model preceded onset by a median approximately 6.1 months.

This clonotype was recorded at least ten times. Its antigen is not identified. Among ophthalmopathy patients, the Clinical Activity Score reached at least 3, the NOSPECS grade reached at least 4, and duration remained under 3 months. V was trimmed by 6 bases and J by 7 bases, leaving 7 bases between them. Germline loops: CDR1 MNHEY, CDR2 SVGEGT. The CDR3 is 11 residues long. Amplification yielded TCR beta CDR3 regions, with RNA transcripts as the source. When the TCR CDR3 underwent first-round RT-PCR, the HTBI primer set was used. TCRdb re-called the multiplex PCR reads through MiXCR, storing one row per CDR3 protein. The sample carries around 690,000 distinct CDR3 sequences, around 21% recorded once.

The source of this sequence is a man aged 25-45 years with Graves' ophthalmopathy. The sequenced material came from blood. The chain couples TRBV6-2 or TRBV6-3 to TRBJ2-1; no firm D call. The CDR3 protein is CASSSSNEQFF. The DNA of the CDR3 is TGTGCCAGCAGCAGCTCGAATGAGCAGTTCTTC.